This T cell receptor beta chain came from a study of blood T cell repertoires in COVID-19 (dated by TCRdb to 2018 to 2021). Study-wide context: The collaborator samples originated in the United States, Italy and Spain and spanned the acute and convalescent phases of COVID-19. The prospective study material was composed of cDNA or gDNA derived from T cells, B-cell-depleted T cells, or PBMCs. Subjects who had been exposed to COVID-19, were actively infected with it, or had recovered from it provided the deeply sampled blood TCRbeta repertoires that made up the dataset. The repertoires were released in a freely available public database intended as a resource for research on the immune response to SARS-CoV-2. Samples were obtained from the ongoing ImmuneRACE study (first 160 participants) and from about 1,300 subjects provided by 6 global collaborators. The sample metadata nearly always contained a de-identified subject ID, COVID-19 status, age in years and sex. Where HLA class I and class II types were available, the types were taken from metadata supplied by the sample provider, not from assay-based typing. Summary of the overall study and its limitations: Clinical and demographic metadata were provided uncurated, with the amount varying by source and participant.

Concerning this clone itself: Its antigen remains unidentified. No base quality information exists; no much larger clone differs at one position.

The collaborating institutions used their own protocols to collect whole blood in K2EDTA tubes. For TCRbeta analysis, collaborators shipped samples in one of three forms: frozen whole blood, isolated PBMCs, or DNA extracted from either of those sample types. CDR1 and CDR2 are read off the germline V gene as ENHRY and SYGVKD. From the cysteine up to the phenylalanine, the CDR3 has a length of 15 residues. Just CDR3 DNA is preserved here, 45 bases in frame from base 1. V loses 4 bases at its end and J loses 5 bases; junction bases beyond the gene matches: 9. TCRbeta CDR3 regions were amplified from genomic DNA using the immunoSEQ Assay, a bias-controlled multiplex PCR. On the study's bioinformatics: Nucleated cell counts per sample were estimated from amplification of reference gene primers within the assay. To quantify the absolute abundance of each unique TCRbeta CDR3 rearrangement, sequence reads were collapsed and filtered. For each sample, productive Simpson clonality was calculated as the square root of Simpson's diversity index over productive rearrangements. TCRdb limited this immuneACCESS table to in-frame rearrangements with V and J called. A share of clones is missing; checked studies link under half to unresolved V genes, and the rest is unexplained. V and J calls and clone size are as listed in that table; D and trimming were resolved from the DNA. The sample table contains around 100,000 clones; only one count was recorded for 80% of them. The ten largest account for 9% to 13% of the sample.

The sample consisted of peripheral blood. This clonotype was sampled from a woman between 65 and 79 years old with acute or convalescent COVID-19. Recombination linked TRBV10-3 to TRBJ1-1, and TRBD1 matches 8 of the central bases. The CDR3 reads as follows: CAISGRQGLGTEAFF. Read as DNA, the sequence is TGTGCCATCAGTGGCCGACAGGGGTTGGGGACTGAAGCTTTCTTT.